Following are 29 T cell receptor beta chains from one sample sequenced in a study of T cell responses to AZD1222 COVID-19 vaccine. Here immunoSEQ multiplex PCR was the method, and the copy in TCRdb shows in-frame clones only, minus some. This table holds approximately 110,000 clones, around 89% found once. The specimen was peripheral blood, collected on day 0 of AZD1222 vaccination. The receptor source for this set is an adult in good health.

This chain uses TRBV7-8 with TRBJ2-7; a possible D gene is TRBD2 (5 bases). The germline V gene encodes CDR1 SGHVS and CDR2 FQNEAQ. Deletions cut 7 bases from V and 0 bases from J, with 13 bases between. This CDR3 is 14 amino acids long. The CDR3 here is CASNKGLNSYEQYF. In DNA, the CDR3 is TGTGCCAGCAACAAAGGACTGAACTCCTACGAGCAGTACTTC. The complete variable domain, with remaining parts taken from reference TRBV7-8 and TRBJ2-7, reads GAGVSQSPRYKVAKRGQDVALRCDPISGHVSLFWYQQALGQGPEFLTYFQNEAQLDKSGLPSDRFFAERPEGSVSTLKIQRTQQEDSAVYLCASNKGLNSYEQYFGPGTRLTVT.

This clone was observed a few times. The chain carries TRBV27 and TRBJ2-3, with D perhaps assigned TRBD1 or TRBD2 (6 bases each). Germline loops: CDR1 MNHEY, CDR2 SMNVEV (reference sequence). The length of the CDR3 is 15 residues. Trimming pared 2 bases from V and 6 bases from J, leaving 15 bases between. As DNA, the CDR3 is TGTGCCAGCAGTTTAGGTGGGGGGCCATTTGATACGCAGTATTTT. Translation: CASSLGGGPFDTQYF.

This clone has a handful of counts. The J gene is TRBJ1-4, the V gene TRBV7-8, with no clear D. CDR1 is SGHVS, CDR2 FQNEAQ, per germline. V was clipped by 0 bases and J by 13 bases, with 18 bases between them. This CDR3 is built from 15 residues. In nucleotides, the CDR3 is TGTGCCAGCAGCTTAGCGCCGGGTCTAGGCTTGGGACTGTTTTTT. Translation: CASSLAPGLGLGLFF.

The CDR3 DNA follows: TGTGCCACCAGTGGGACAGGCCCAACTAACTATGGCTACACCTTC. It codes for CATSGTGPTNYGYTF. The chain uses TRBV24-1 and TRBJ1-2; 7 nucleotides agree with TRBD1. Germline V gene data show CDR1 as KGHDR and CDR2 as SFDVKD. V dropped 5 bases and J dropped 0; count of bases not matched to a gene: 5. CDR3 length: 15 amino acids.

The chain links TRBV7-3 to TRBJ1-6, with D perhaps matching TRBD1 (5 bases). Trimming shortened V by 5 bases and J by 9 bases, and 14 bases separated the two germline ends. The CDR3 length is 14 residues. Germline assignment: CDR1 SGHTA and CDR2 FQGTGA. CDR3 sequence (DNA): TGTGCCAGCAGCCAAATGGGGGTGGGTTCACCCCTCCACTTT. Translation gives CASSQMGVGSPLHF.

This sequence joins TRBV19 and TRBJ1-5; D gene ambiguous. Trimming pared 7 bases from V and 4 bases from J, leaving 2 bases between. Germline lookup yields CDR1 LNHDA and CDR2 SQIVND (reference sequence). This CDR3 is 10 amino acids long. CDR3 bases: TGTGCCAGTAATAATCAGCCCCAGCATTTT. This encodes CASNNQPQHF.

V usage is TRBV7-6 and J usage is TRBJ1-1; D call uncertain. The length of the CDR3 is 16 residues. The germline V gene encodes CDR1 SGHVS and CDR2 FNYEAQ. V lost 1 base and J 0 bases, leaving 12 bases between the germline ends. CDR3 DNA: TGTGCCAGCAGCTTAGGGCAGGACCGGGTGAACACTGAAGCTTTCTTT. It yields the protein CASSLGQDRVNTEAFF.

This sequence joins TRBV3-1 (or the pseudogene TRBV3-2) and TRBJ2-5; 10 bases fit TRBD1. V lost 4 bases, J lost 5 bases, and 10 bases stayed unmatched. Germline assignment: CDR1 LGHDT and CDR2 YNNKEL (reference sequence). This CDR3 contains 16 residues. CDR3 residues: CASSRARTGGEETQYF. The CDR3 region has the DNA TGTGCCAGCAGCCGGGCCCGGACAGGGGGTGAGGAGACCCAGTACTTC.

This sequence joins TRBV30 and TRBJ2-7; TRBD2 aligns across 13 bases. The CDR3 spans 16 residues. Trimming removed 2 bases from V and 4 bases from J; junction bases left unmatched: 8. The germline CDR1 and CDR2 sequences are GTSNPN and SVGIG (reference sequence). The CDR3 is CAWSSPGTSGEYEQYF. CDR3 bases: TGTGCCTGGAGTAGCCCCGGGACTAGCGGGGAGTACGAGCAGTACTTC.

CDR3 loop: CASSPADIQDFTDTQYF. The CDR3 DNA reads as TGTGCCAGCAGTCCCGCGGACATACAGGATTTTACAGATACGCAGTATTTT. This chain joins TRBV28 and TRBJ2-3, with a weak D call TRBD1 (5 bases). The CDR3 contains 17 residues. CDR1 MDHEN and CDR2 SYDVKM come from the germline V gene. Trimming cost V 5 bases and J 3 bases, with 21 bases left between them.

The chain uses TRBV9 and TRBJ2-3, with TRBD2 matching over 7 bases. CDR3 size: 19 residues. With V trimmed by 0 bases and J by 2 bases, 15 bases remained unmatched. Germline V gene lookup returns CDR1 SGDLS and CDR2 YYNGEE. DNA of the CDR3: TGTGCCAGCAGCGTAGGGCTAGCGGAGGGGATTGGATCCACAGATACGCAGTATTTT. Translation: CASSVGLAEGIGSTDTQYF.

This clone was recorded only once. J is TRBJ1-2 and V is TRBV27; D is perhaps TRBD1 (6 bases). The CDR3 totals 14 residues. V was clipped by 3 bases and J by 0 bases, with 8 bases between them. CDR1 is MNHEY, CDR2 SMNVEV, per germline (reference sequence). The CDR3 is CASSLTGANYGYTF. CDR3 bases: TGTGCCAGCAGTTTGACAGGAGCTAACTATGGCTACACCTTC.

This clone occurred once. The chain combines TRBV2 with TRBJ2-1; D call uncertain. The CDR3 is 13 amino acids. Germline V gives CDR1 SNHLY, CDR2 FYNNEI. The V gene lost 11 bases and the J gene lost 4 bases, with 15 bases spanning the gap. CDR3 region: CARKITSYNEQFF. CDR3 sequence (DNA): TGTGCCCGCAAGATTACAAGTTACAATGAGCAGTTCTTC.

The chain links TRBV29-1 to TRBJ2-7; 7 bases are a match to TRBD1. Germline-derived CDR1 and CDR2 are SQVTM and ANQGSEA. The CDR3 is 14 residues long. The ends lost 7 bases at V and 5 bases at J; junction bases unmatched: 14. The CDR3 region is CSAKTGFDVDEQYF. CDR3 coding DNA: TGCAGCGCGAAGACAGGGTTCGATGTTGACGAGCAGTACTTC.

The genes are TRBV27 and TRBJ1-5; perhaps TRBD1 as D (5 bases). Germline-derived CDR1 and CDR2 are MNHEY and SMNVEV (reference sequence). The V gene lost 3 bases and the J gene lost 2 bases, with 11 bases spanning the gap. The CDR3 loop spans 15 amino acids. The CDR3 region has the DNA TGTGCCAGCAGTTTTAGGCAGGGTGGCAATCAGCCCCAGCATTTT. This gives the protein CASSFRQGGNQPQHF.

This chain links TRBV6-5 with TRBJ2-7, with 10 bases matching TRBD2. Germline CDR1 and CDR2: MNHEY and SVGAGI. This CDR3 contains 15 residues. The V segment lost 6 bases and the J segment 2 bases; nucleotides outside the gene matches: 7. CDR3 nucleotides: TGTGCCAGCAGAGACACTAGCGGGGCGACCTACGAGCAGTACTTC. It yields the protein CASRDTSGATYEQYF.

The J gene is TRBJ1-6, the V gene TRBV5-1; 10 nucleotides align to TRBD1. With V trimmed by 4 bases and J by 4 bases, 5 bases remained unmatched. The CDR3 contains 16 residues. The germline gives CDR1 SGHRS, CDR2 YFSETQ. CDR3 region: CASSLGQGMYNSPLHF. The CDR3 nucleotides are TGCGCCAGCAGCCTGGGACAGGGGATGTATAATTCACCCCTCCACTTT.

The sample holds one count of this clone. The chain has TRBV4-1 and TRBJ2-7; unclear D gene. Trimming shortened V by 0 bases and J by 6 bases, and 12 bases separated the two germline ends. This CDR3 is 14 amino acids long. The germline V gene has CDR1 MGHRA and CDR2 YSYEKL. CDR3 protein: CASSQDEVLGEQYF. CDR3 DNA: TGCGCCAGCAGCCAAGATGAAGTTTTAGGCGAGCAGTACTTC.

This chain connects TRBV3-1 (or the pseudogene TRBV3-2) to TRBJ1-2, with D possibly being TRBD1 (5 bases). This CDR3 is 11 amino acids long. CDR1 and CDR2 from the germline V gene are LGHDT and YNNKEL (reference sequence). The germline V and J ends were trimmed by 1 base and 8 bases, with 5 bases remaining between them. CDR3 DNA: TGTGCCAGCAGCCAAGGGGGGGGCTACACCTTC. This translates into CASSQGGGYTF.

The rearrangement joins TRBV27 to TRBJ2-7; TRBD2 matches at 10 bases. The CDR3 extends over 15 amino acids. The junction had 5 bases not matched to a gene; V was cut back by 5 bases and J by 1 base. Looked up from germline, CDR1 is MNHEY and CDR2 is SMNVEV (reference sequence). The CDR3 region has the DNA TGTGCCAGCAGTCCCGGACTAGCGGCTTCCTACGAGCAGTACTTC. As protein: CASSPGLAASYEQYF.

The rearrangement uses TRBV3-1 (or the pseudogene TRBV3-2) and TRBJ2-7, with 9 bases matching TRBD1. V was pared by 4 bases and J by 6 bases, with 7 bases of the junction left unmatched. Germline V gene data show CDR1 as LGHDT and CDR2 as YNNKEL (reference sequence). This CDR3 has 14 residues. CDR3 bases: TGTGCCAGCAGCCCCTCACAGGGGGCCGGCGAGCAGTACTTC. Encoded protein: CASSPSQGAGEQYF.

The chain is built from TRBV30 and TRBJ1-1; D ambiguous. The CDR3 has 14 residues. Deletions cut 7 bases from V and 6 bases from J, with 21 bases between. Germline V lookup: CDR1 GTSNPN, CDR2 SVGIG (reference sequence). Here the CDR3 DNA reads TGTGCCTTCCTACTAGGGATGTCTAATTCTGAAGCTTTCTTT. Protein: CAFLLGMSNSEAFF.

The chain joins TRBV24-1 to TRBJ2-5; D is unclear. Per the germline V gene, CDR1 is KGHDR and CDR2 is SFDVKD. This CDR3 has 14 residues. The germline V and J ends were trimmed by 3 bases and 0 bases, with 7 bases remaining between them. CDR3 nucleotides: TGTGCCACCAGTGATGCAAACCACCAAGAGACCCAGTACTTC. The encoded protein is CATSDANHQETQYF.

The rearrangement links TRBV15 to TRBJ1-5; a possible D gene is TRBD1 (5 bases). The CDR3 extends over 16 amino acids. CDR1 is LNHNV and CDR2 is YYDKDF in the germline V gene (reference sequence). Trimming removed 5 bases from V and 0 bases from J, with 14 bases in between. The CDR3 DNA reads TGTGCCACCAGCGGCAGGGAAATTTATAGCAATCAGCCCCAGCATTTT. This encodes CATSGREIYSNQPQHF.

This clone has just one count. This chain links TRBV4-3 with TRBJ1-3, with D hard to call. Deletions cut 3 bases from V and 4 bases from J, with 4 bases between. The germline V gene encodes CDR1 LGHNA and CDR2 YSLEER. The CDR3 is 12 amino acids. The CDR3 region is CASSQAGNTIYF. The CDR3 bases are TGCGCCAGCAGCCAGGCCGGAAACACCATATATTTT.

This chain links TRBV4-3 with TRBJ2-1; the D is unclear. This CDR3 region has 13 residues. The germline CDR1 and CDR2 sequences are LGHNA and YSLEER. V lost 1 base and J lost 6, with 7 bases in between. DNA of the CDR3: TGCGCCAGCAGCCAAGCGTCTAGCAATGAGCAGTTCTTC. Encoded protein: CASSQASSNEQFF.

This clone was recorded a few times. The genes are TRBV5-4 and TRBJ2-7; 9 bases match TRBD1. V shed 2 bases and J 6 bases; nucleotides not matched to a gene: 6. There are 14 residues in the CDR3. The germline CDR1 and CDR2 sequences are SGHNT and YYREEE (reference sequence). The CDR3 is CASSFDRGAGEQYF. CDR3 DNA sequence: TGTGCCAGCAGCTTCGACAGGGGGGCAGGCGAGCAGTACTTC.

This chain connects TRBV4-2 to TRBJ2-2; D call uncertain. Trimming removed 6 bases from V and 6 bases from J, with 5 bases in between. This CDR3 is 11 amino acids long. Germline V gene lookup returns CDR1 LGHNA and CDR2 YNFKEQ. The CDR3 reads CASREAGELFF. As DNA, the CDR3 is TGTGCCAGCAGAGAAGCCGGGGAGCTGTTTTTT.

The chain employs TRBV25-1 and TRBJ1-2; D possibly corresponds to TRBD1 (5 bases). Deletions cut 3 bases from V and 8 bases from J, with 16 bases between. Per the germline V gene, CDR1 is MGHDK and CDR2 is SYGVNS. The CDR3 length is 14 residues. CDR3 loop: CASSDPAQGGGYTF. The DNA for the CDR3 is TGTGCCAGCAGTGACCCCGCCCAGGGAGGAGGCTACACCTTC.